This T cell receptor (beta chain) stems from a study of regulatory T cells (dated by TCRdb to the late 2010s). Concerning the study at large: The study compared T-cell receptor beta repertoires of sorted regulatory, conventional CD4+ and CD8+ T cells between CD3G-deficient patients and healthy controls. Results the study describes overall, beyond this receptor: Restricted unique TRB V-J pairs and skewed V and J gene usage were observed in patient repertoires, most markedly in regulatory T cells. Enrichment for hydrophobic residues at CDR3 positions 6 and 7 was found in conventional CD4+ T cells from CD3G-deficient patients, suggesting more self-reactive specificities.

The multiplex PCR relied on 52 forward TRBV primers and 13 reverse TRBJ primers, and amplification bias was corrected through assay-based and computational methods. Within the immunoSEQ assay, multiplex PCR amplified rearranged TRB loci from genomic DNA. Sequencing of the TRB amplicons was done on an Illumina HiSeq platform. For the original study's pipeline: Raw sequences were error-filtered and aligned to reference gene sequences by custom algorithms and were subsequently analyzed with the immunoSEQ online tools. The frequencies of productive and nonproductive TRB rearrangements were evaluated among unique sequences as well as among total sequences. For TRB CDR3 positions 6 and 7, hydrophobicity together with amino acid composition served as the basis for assessing self-reactivity potential. Group comparisons used t tests, Mann-Whitney tests or two-way ANOVA run in Prism software. The table comes from immuneACCESS by way of TCRdb, which keeps in-frame sequences with V and J called. Part of the clones is missing from these tables; in studies checked, under half for an unresolved V gene and the rest for unknown reasons. For V, J and clone size, that table is used; D and trimming come from the DNA. The sample includes 25,000 or so clones, with approximately 91% observed a single time. About 1.3% of the sample lies in the top ten.

Comment on this clone: Its antigen specificity is not known. Base qualities are not recorded, but no much larger clone differs from it by a single base.

Every CD3G-deficient patient showed evidence of autoimmunity, and the autoimmunity was more severe in two of the patients. Patients were tested at ages ranging from 2 to 39 years, and reduced naive and increased memory CD4+ and CD8+ T-cell proportions were found in the patients. CD4+ cells were FACS-sorted into CD25-high CD127-low regulatory T cells and CD25-low CD127-high conventional CD4+ T cells. The patient group comprised 5 or 6 individuals with CD3G deficiency. An international network of physicians across the United States, Europe and Asia provided the patient samples and clinical data. Peripheral blood mononuclear cells were isolated by Ficoll density separation. The sample taken for sequencing was conventional CD4+ T cells sorted from blood. This clonotype originated in a child aged 5-17 years with CD3G deficiency.

For the CDR3, the sequence is CAISESGTGRGGANVLTF. The sequenced DNA: TGTGCCATCAGTGAGTCGGGAACAGGGCGAGGAGGGGCCAACGTCCTGACTTTC. Recombination linked TRBV10-3 to TRBJ2-6; perhaps TRBD1 is the D gene, with 6 bases matching. Reading the germline V gene gives CDR1 ENHRY and CDR2 SYGVKD. V loses 0 bases, J loses 4 bases, and the germline ends lie 16 bases apart. The CDR3 spans 18 residues, from the cysteine through the phenylalanine. Only the CDR3 region is kept as DNA, spanning 54 bases read in frame from base 1.